The clone carrying this T cell receptor beta chain was seen repeatedly, ten times or more. Its matching antigen is unknown. As to treatment: PENTA 11 planned treatment interruption arm or continuous ART arm. At least 5 million viable PBMCs were required per cryopreserved sample. This CDR3 is built from 15 residues. Looked up from germline, CDR1 is SGHKS and CDR2 is YYEKEE (reference sequence). V dropped 4 bases and J dropped 3 bases, with 14 bases sitting between them. These data originate in a study of HIV-infected children after antiretroviral therapy interruption. Turning to the study itself: Children had CD4+ above 500, viral load below 50 copies/ml, either treatment arm. Study results and caveats: Some non-naive CD45RA+ T cells might be present among sorted naive cells. After treatment interruption started, naive CD4+ CDR3 overlap across time points dropped.

Unique molecular identifiers were included in an RNA-based 3' RACE TCR library. Using its own MiXCR run on the 3' RACE reads, TCRdb lists one record per CDR3 protein. The sample includes about 89,000 distinct CDR3 sequences, roughly 6.7% seen only once; the top ten take around 1.1%. This chain uses TRBV5-5 with TRBJ1-3; D gene ambiguous. The sequenced sample was CD45RA+ CD4+ T cells from PBMCs, pooled from several time points, obtained from a donor given antiretroviral therapy, either interrupted or continuous. Subset indicated: naive CD4+ CD45RA+ CD45RO- T cells. The clonotype originates from a pool of human donors with HIV. The CDR3 region has the DNA TGTGCCAGCAGCCTCATCGCGACCGTTGGAAACACCATATATTTT. Encoded protein: CASSLIATVGNTIYF.